The 8 T cell receptor beta chains below all came from one sample that was sequenced in a study of CD8+CD57+ T cells in acquired aplastic anemia. Patients picked for sequencing had shown CD8+CD57+ cell expansion detected by flow cytometry. TCR beta VDJ combinations and CDR3 sequences were profiled from genomic DNA. TCRdb processed the reads anew with MiXCR; each CDR3 protein has one entry. The data show about 160,000 distinct CDR3 sequences, with about 64% seen just once and approximately 50% held by the top ten. Sequenced input: sorted CD4+, CD8+, or CD8+CD57+ T cells (not recorded which) from PBMCs. These receptors all stem from a human donor with aplastic anemia.

The chain couples TRBV6-1 to TRBJ2-2; 10 bases fit TRBD2. The germline V gene has CDR1 MNHNS and CDR2 SASEGT. J gave up 8 bases and V 5 bases, and 8 bases lay outside the gene matches. This CDR3 has 15 residues. CDR3 nucleotides: TGTGCCAGCAGTCCCACTAGCGGGGATCAAGGGGAGCTGTTTTTT. It codes for CASSPTSGDQGELFF.

The rearrangement joins TRBV7-2 to TRBJ2-5; TRBD2 matches 7 bases. The CDR3 runs 14 residues. Germline V gene data show CDR1 as SGHTA and CDR2 as FQGNSA. Losses at the gene ends were 5 bases for V and 5 bases for J; bases not matched to a gene: 8. The chain's CDR3 is CASSPARGGETQYF. DNA of the CDR3: TGTGCCAGCAGCCCAGCGCGGGGAGGGGAGACCCAGTACTTC.

The genes are TRBV29-1 and TRBJ2-7, with unresolved D. Trimming removed 5 bases from V and 4 bases from J, with 18 bases in between. Germline V gene sequence: CDR1 SQVTM, CDR2 ANQGSEA. This CDR3 is built from 14 residues. DNA of the CDR3: TGCAGCGTTTCTGAGGCGGCCAATCCTTACGAGCAGTACTTC. This encodes CSVSEAANPYEQYF.

In its sample, this clonotype was seen a few times. Relative to the germline gene, one junction end is altered; a read error may explain this. This chain joins TRBV5-1 and TRBJ1-4; 10 positions agree with TRBD1. From germline, CDR1 is SGHRS and CDR2 YFSETQ. The CDR3 loop spans 14 amino acids. The CDR3, as DNA: TGTGCCAGCAGCTCGGGACAGGGGAATGAAAAACTGTTTTTT. It specifies CASSSGQGNEKLFF.

The rearrangement joins TRBV20-1 to TRBJ2-1; perhaps TRBD1 as D (7 bases). CDR3 length equals 14 residues. Germline CDR1 and CDR2: DFQATT and SNEGSKA (reference sequence). V lost 2 bases and J lost 8, with 16 bases in between. The CDR3, as DNA: TGCAGTGCTAGACGGCCCAGGGGGGAGGATGAGCAGTTCTTC. Translated, it gives CSARRPRGEDEQFF.

The chain is built from TRBV29-1 and TRBJ1-4; 9 bases are a match to TRBD1. The germline gives CDR1 SQVTM, CDR2 ANQGSEA. This CDR3 has 15 amino acids. Trimming took 8 bases from V and 5 from J; bases not matched to a gene: 12. The CDR3 nucleotides read TGCAGCACGAAAGGCGATGGACAGGGGAATGAAAAACTGTTTTTT. It codes for CSTKGDGQGNEKLFF.

The chain employs TRBV15 and TRBJ1-4; D remains ambiguous. V lost 3 bases and J lost 8, with 13 bases in between. This CDR3 spans 14 amino acids. The germline CDR1 and CDR2 sequences are LNHNV and YYDKDF (reference sequence). The CDR3 region has the DNA TGTGCCACCAGCAGGGTAGCGGGAAAAGAAAAACTGTTTTTT. This encodes CATSRVAGKEKLFF.

The rearrangement uses TRBV20-1 and TRBJ1-2; D may be TRBD1 (5 bases). Between the trimmed V and J ends, which lost 1 base and 5 bases, there was a span of 14 bases. CDR3 length equals 14 residues. The germline V gene has CDR1 DFQATT and CDR2 SNEGSKA (reference sequence). CDR3 loop: CSARAISGGYGYTF. In DNA, the CDR3 is TGCAGTGCTAGAGCCATTTCGGGGGGGTATGGCTACACCTTC.